This T cell receptor beta chain emerged from a study of cytomegalovirus exposure and HLA in healthy donors listed by TCRdb under 2017. With respect to the entire study: An earlier analysis of roughly 500 of the donors reported 250 to 350 Gb of sequence data and 100 million to 140 million unique TCR beta sequences from around 200 million T cells. The number of typed donors differed by locus: about 629-630 for A, B, C, DRB1 and DQB1; some 500 for DQA1; about 600 for DPA1; and some 450 for DPB1. Among 398 genotyped donors of the cohort, an average of roughly 240,000 unique TCR beta nucleotide sequences were sequenced per donor, about a sixth of them non-productive. A separate validation cohort of 100 to 150 different subjects was used in addition to the 666-subject first cohort. An earlier analysis of approximately 580 of the donors used high-throughput TCR beta sequencing to judge whether each TCR beta V gene segment behaved as functional or pseudogenic. About five DR-DQ haplotypes were handled as single units for association and clustering, since linkage in the cohort was strong. A later analysis re-examined previously published TCR beta repertoires from around 670 donors and added high-resolution HLA genotyping to investigate patterns of TCR occurrence. About 280 gigabases of sequencing data and some 85 million unique TCR sequences were included in an early release covering roughly 600 HLA-typed donors. A later genetic analysis used genome-wide SNP genotypes for about 60% of the roughly 700 donors, treating that subset as a discovery cohort. To predict cytomegalovirus infection status, the study combined high-throughput TCR immunosequencing, statistical association of individual TCRs with disease status, and machine learning. HLA typing included class I and class II loci at four-digit resolution. The study was designed to test whether signatures of past pathogen exposure could be identified by cataloging public T cell receptors. The study used immunosequencing to profile the T cell repertoires of about 670 subjects and linked those repertoires to cytomegalovirus serostatus. All discovery cohort repertoires had been generated on a single sequencing platform. Among the roughly 400 genotyped donors, more than 70% belonged to the genetic ancestry cluster associated with self-reported Caucasian donors. Rather than drawing on any new phenotypic data, the later analysis identified candidate immune exposures from TCR beta sequences and the way those sequences occurred across donors. Donor age, sex, ethnicity and CMV serostatus were collected together with the repertoire data.

The investigation overall reported the following: Most CMV-associated TCR beta chains appeared to be HLA-restricted in a later analysis, and the HLA associations seemed to be driven largely by CMV exposure. In a later analysis, HLA-associated TCR beta chains showed more clonal expansion and lower generation probabilities than non-associated chains that were equally common. The authors suggested that the approach could potentially be generalized to other disease states and immunological phenotypes. A group of highly shared sequence variants was considered likely to be a technical artifact of the sequencing pipeline. Strong co-occurrence of HLA alleles, especially DR and DQ, made assigning TCR associations to individual alleles difficult. The study listed approximately 160 TCR beta chains as associated with cytomegalovirus. According to a later analysis, TCR association rates differed among HLA loci, with DRB1 alleles showing the most associated TCRs and HLA-C alleles showing the fewest. Three of the identified cytomegalovirus-associated TCR beta chains were confirmed in vitro to be specific for cytomegalovirus antigens. Some IMGT-functional V segments, including TRBV6-2 and TRBV6-3, could not be told apart with the 87-base-pair reads, so those segments were excluded. According to a later analysis, parvovirus B19, influenza, CMV and Epstein-Barr virus appeared linked to several top co-occurrence clusters. In a later genetic analysis, fewer N-insertions in productive TCRs were reported among donors in an Asian-associated ancestry cluster than the approximately 630-donor mean. This cohort had only TCR beta chains sequenced, and the lack of alpha or paired-chain data limited which features could be detected. The earlier analysis of some 540 of the donors excluded roughly 17 rarely observed V segments, including chromosome 9 orphons, because counts were too low. Specific HLA alleles were associated with 15,000 to 20,000 TCR beta sequences at a false discovery rate of 0.05 in a later analysis. A further reported finding was that TCR beta sequences accurately predicted the HLA-A and HLA-B alleles for most subjects in the first cohort. The presence/absence analyses assumed that sequencing depth was roughly uniform across donors, and that assumption may not be true. The only immune exposure information available for the cohort was CMV serostatus. Correlated functional status among segregating V segments might reflect linkage disequilibrium, but an unknown experimental factor could not be ruled out. The classifier was reported to diagnose cytomegalovirus status with high specificity and sensitivity in both the original cohort and the validation cohort. A later genetic analysis associated a missense DCLRE1C variant with V-gene and J-gene trimming of TCR beta chains, and an independent cohort replicated the association. In an earlier analysis of fewer than 750 of the donors, most TCR beta V segments were observed in productive rearrangements about 90% or about 30% of the time, broadly matching IMGT annotations. Most TCR sequences were seen in very few donors, while some public TCRs were found in many individuals. HLA typing was unavailable for some donors at each locus, so association tests used only the typed subset.

This clone was observed a handful of times. Its target antigen remains unknown. No per-base quality is available; no much larger clone lies one base away. As encoded in the germline V gene, CDR1 is KGHSH while CDR2 is LQKENI. The junction carries 15 bases between V and J, which are trimmed by 6 bases and 3 bases respectively. The CDR3 goes from the cysteine to the phenylalanine over 15 residues. CDR3 DNA only is kept here, 45 bases in frame from base 1. The cohort comprised 666 healthy bone marrow donors. At the time of sampling, all cohort members were nominally healthy, though unrecorded immune exposures were likely present. The donor was CMV seronegative and was included in the group of about 350 seronegative cohort members. Every donor gave a peripheral blood sample, and the peripheral blood mononuclear cells from that sample were used for TCR beta sequencing. The Qiagen DNeasy Blood Extraction Kit was used to extract genomic DNA from the blood cell samples.

The library was produced with the immunoSEQ multiplex PCR assay. For the multiplex PCR, a mixture combining 60 forward primers for TCR Vbeta segments and 13 reverse primers for TCR Jbeta segments was used. The CDR3 region of rearranged TCR beta genes was amplified from genomic DNA with a multiplex PCR assay. The Illumina HiSeq System was used to sequence the amplified TCR beta libraries as 87-base-pair reads. In the source study's methods: A later analysis tallied tens of millions of unique TCR beta chains across the 610 or so repertoires, and approximately 11 million of those chains were shared by two or more donors. Raw reads were error-corrected and collapsed into unique sequences with a nearest-neighbor algorithm that merged closely related sequences to remove PCR and sequencing errors. V, D and J gene segments were assigned by aligning CDR3 sequences to IMGT reference sequences. Each retained sequence needed at least a six-nucleotide match to both a V gene segment and a J gene segment. Rearrangements were classified as productive when the CDR3 lacked stop codons and remained in frame with V and J, and all other rearrangements were classified as non-productive. CDR3 was defined according to IMGT convention as the region running from the second conserved V-encoded cysteine to the conserved J-encoded phenylalanine. The earlier analysis of some 550 of the donors excluded any sequence lacking an unambiguous match to a single V gene segment. In an earlier analysis of 450 to 750 of the donors, a V segment was called functional when productive rearrangements were above 56.7%, and segregating when the standard deviation between donors exceeded 5%. A statistical classification framework was built to diagnose cytomegalovirus status from the catalog of TCR beta chain sequences. A later analysis assigned V and J genes by comparing TCR nucleotide sequences with IMGT/GENE-DB human TR gene sequences. Using the TCRdist pipeline, a later analysis assigned CDR3 sequences along with most-parsimonious VDJ recombination scenarios. A later analysis defined each TCR beta chain by its CDR3 amino acid sequence plus V-gene family, and excluded reads lacking a unique V-gene family. In a later analysis, 500 to 700 highly shared, low-generation-probability nucleotide sequences were removed to address suspected cross-contamination and a sequencing artifact. A later analysis calculated a clonal expansion index for each public chain from normalized within-repertoire ranks of inferred template counts. In a later analysis, generation probabilities were computed using a VDJ recombination model fitted to out-of-frame rearrangements, and the results were checked against IGoR. A later analysis scored TCR-TCR, TCR-HLA and TCR-CMV co-occurrence with hypergeometric tests, applying a repertoire-size bias correction to TCR pairs. To estimate false discovery rates, a later analysis permuted the HLA or CMV assignments 20 times. A later analysis grouped co-occurring TCRs with DBSCAN, adding TCRdist sequence similarity when clustering within HLA-allele-positive subsets. For co-occurrence clustering, repertoires with fewer than 30,000 or more than 120,000 public chains were excluded, along with five repertoires with anomalous nucleotide sharing. TCRdb took over this immuneACCESS table, retaining in-frame rearrangements with V and J assigned. Such tables are incomplete; in checked studies, under half of the missing clones stem from an unresolved V gene, and the remainder is unexplained. The V and J calls and clone size come from that table; D and trimming were worked out from the DNA. The sample table contains about 94,000 clones; only one count was recorded for roughly 80% of them. The top ten constitute roughly 1.3% of the sample.

Input material: PBMCs. This sequence was found in a male donor in good health and CMV-seronegative. The V and J genes are TRBV18 and TRBJ1-5; the D gene is perhaps TRBD1, on 5 matching bases. Here is the DNA: TGTGCCAGCTCCCCAACAGGACCGATCAATCAGCCCCAGCATTTT. This yields the protein CASSPTGPINQPQHF.